The T cell receptor (beta chain) described here comes from a study of CD4+ T cells in melanoma. From germline, CDR1 is MNHEY and CDR2 SVGAGI. This CDR3 spans 13 amino acids. Trimming shortened V by 6 bases and J by 9 bases, and 18 bases separated the two germline ends. TCRdb's table, derived via immunoSEQ multiplex PCR, lists solely in-frame clones and lacks some. The sample has approximately 12,000 clones; just over 65% are singletons. With regard to this clone: The antigen is undetermined.

Study-level results: CD8+ T cell, macrophage and B cell function reportedly correlated with neoantigen-specific CD4+ T cells. Neoantigen-specific CD4+ T cells in melanoma reportedly had diverse differentiation states.

V usage is TRBV6-5 and J usage is TRBJ2-7; D unclear. The sample was cells from a culture (not recorded whether cultured in vitro). This clonotype was obtained from a human donor with melanoma. In DNA, the CDR3 is TGTGCCAGCAGCCCCTTGACGGGTAGGAGGCAGTACTTC. The encoded protein is CASSPLTGRRQYF.